This TCR beta chain derives from a study of Ad26.COV2.S vaccination and SARS-CoV-2 variants. Study-level results: The authors reported substantial breadth in spike-specific CD8+ and CD4+ T cell responses after vaccination.

This clone is a singleton in its sample. Its antigen is still unknown. Treatment of the sample: roughly 19 received Ad26.COV2.S at low or high dose, single or two shots; 5 received placebo; per-sample allocation not given. The study sampled participants on day 63 after the first vaccine or placebo injection. This CDR3 comprises 16 residues. Trimming took off 3 bases at V and 0 bases at J, with 14 bases between the two ends. The germline V gene encodes CDR1 SGHRS and CDR2 YFSETQ. Profiled with immunoSEQ multiplex PCR; TCRdb holds only in-frame clones, not every one. The sample has hundreds of thousands of clones, roughly 87% seen once; the top ten hold around 2.5%.

This TCR came from a person aged 18 to 59 who received the Ad26.COV2.S COVID-19 vaccine or a placebo. The V call is TRBV5-1, the J call TRBJ2-3; a weak D match, TRBD1 (6 bases). The sequences come from peripheral blood, collected in a trial of Ad26.COV2.S vaccine versus placebo. This CDR3 reads CASSSLQGSSTDTQYF. CDR3 sequence (DNA): TGCGCCAGCAGCTCGTTACAGGGCTCAAGCACAGATACGCAGTATTTT.